These 18 T cell receptor beta chains originate from one sample sequenced in a study of CD4 and CD8 cells across lung adenocarcinoma regions (dated by TCRdb to the late 2010s). The library relied on PCR. The sequencer was a HiSeq X Ten. TCRdb ran its own pipeline on the public reads, namely fastp trimming at Q25 and MiXCR clone calling, and kept in-frame beta chains. Rows with one shared CDR3 protein collapse into an entry with the most common genes and DNA. This sample is represented by approximately 9,600 distinct CDR3 sequences; approximately 49% of them were singletons. Around 18% of the sample is held by the ten biggest clonotypes. The sequencing sample was made of CD4+ T cells from the margin of a lung tumor. The sample's cell subset or site label, in plain terms: tumor margin region. These receptors were taken from a male donor with lung adenocarcinoma. The CD4 and CD8 labels of this study may be unreliable.

This sequence joins TRBV6-5 and TRBJ2-7; D gene uncertain. V was shortened by 4 bases and J by 0 bases, with 16 bases between the two germline ends. The CDR3 is 16 amino acids. Germline lookup yields CDR1 MNHEY and CDR2 SVGAGI. The CDR3 sequence is CASSFTQRAPSYEQYF. The CDR3 DNA reads as TGTGCCAGCAGTTTTACTCAAAGGGCACCCTCCTACGAGCAGTACTTC.

In this sample, this clonotype is medium-sized. The chain joins TRBV6-5 to TRBJ2-3, with D possibly matching TRBD2 (6 bases). Germline-derived CDR1 and CDR2 are MNHEY and SVGAGI. The CDR3 spans 15 residues. Trimming removed 0 bases at V and 0 bases at J, with 7 bases between. The CDR3 nucleotides are TGTGCCAGCAGTTACTCGGGACTCAGCACAGATACGCAGTATTTT. As protein: CASSYSGLSTDTQYF.

The genes are TRBV6-1 and TRBJ1-2, with 7 bases that match TRBD1. The germline V gene encodes CDR1 MNHNS and CDR2 SASEGT. CDR3 length: 13 amino acids. With V trimmed by 5 bases and J by 5 bases, 5 bases remained unmatched. CDR3 amino acids: CASSLTGAYGYTF. CDR3 nucleotides: TGTGCCAGCAGTCTTACAGGGGCATATGGCTACACCTTC.

This clonotype has a count of ten or more. The chain employs TRBV7-2 and TRBJ1-2; possibly TRBD1 for D (5 bases). The CDR3 consists of 15 residues. Per germline, CDR1 SGHTA and CDR2 FQGNSA. Trimming cost V 1 base and J 4 bases, with 13 bases left between them. CDR3 in DNA: TGTGCCAGCAGCTTAGATGCAGGGTCGATCTATGGCTACACCTTC. Residues: CASSLDAGSIYGYTF. Full variable domain (rest looked up from reference TRBV7-2 and TRBJ1-2): GAGVSQSPSNKVTEKGKDVELRCDPISGHTALYWYRQSLGQGLEFLIYFQGNSAPDKSGLPSDRFSAERTGGSVSTLTIQRTQQEDSAVYLCASSLDAGSIYGYTFGSGTRLTVV.

Worth noting for this clonotype: One base away lies a much larger clone, so this may be a sequencing read error. The chain is built from TRBV3-1 and TRBJ2-2, with D perhaps matching TRBD2 (6 bases). CDR1 is LGHDT and CDR2 is YNNKEL in the germline V gene (reference sequence). This CDR3 is built from 11 residues. The CDR3, as DNA: TGTGCCAGCAGCGAAACCGGGGGGCTGTTTTTT. Amino acids: CASSETGGLFF.

The rearrangement joins TRBV6-1 to TRBJ2-5; the D gene is possibly TRBD1 (6 bases). CDR1 is MNHNS, CDR2 SASEGT, per germline. V dropped 5 bases and J dropped 3 bases, with 16 bases sitting between them. This CDR3 has 15 residues. The CDR3 here is CASSIQGLAEETQYF. CDR3 in DNA: TGTGCCAGCAGTATTCAGGGGTTAGCAGAAGAGACCCAGTACTTC.

This clonotype was seen repeatedly, ten times or more. V gene TRBV4-2 combines with J gene TRBJ2-3; TRBD2 agrees at 8 bases. Looked up from germline, CDR1 is LGHNA and CDR2 is YNFKEQ. Losses at the gene ends were 0 bases for V and 4 bases for J; bases not matched to a gene: 6. The CDR3 consists of 16 residues. CDR3 in amino acids: CASSQDRSGSPDTQYF. CDR3 coding DNA: TGTGCCAGCAGCCAAGATCGCAGCGGGAGCCCAGATACGCAGTATTTT.

Only a few counts were recorded for this clonotype. J is TRBJ1-2 and V is TRBV27, with D perhaps TRBD1 (5 bases). The germline V gene has CDR1 MNHEY and CDR2 SMNVEV (reference sequence). The V end lost 3 bases, the J end lost 3 bases, and 11 bases lay between the germline ends. This CDR3 region has 14 residues. The CDR3 region has the DNA TGTGCCAGCAGTTTTGGTAGGGGTTACTATGGCTACACCTTC. It translates to CASSFGRGYYGYTF.

The chain uses TRBV3-1 and TRBJ1-3; tentative D call: TRBD1 (5 bases). Trimming cost V 4 bases and J 4 bases, with 11 bases left between them. The V gene's germline CDR1 is LGHDT and CDR2 YNNKEL (reference sequence). The CDR3 length is 14 residues. The CDR3 sequence is CASSPQAIGNTIYF. The CDR3 bases are TGTGCCAGCAGCCCACAGGCAATCGGAAACACCATATATTTT.

This clonotype was seen many times. The chain uses TRBV6-1 and TRBJ1-1, with TRBD1 as a possible D gene (6 bases). The ends were cut back, 1 base at V and 5 bases at J, with 8 bases in the middle. From germline, CDR1 is MNHNS and CDR2 SASEGT. This CDR3 is 13 amino acids long. CDR3 nucleotides: TGTGCCAGCAGTGAAGGGACAGTGACTGAAGCTTTCTTT. Its protein product is CASSEGTVTEAFF.

Only a few counts were recorded for this clonotype. The chain employs TRBV3-1 and TRBJ1-2; 7 bases are shared with TRBD1. The CDR3 extends over 13 amino acids. With 1 base clipped from V and 8 bases from J, the junction kept 4 bases outside the gene matches. Germline assignment: CDR1 LGHDT and CDR2 YNNKEL (reference sequence). Here the CDR3 DNA reads TGTGCCAGCAGCCAAGGACAGGGTTACGGCTACACCTTC. Protein: CASSQGQGYGYTF.

Judged by abundance, this clonotype is medium-sized. The genes are TRBV4-1 and TRBJ2-3; D gene uncertain. The CDR3 consists of 16 residues. Per germline, CDR1 MGHRA and CDR2 YSYEKL. With 1 base removed from V and 0 bases from J, the gap between germline ends came to 11 bases. This chain's CDR3 is CASSQGVSESTDTQYF. CDR3 in DNA: TGCGCCAGCAGCCAAGGAGTCAGCGAGAGCACAGATACGCAGTATTTT.

Regarding this clonotype: Mismatch with germline at one junction end may stem from a read error. The chain combines TRBV10-3 with TRBJ2-6, with 7 bases fitting TRBD1. The CDR3 sequence is 16 residues long. Looked up from germline, CDR1 is ENHRY and CDR2 is SYGVKD. The CDR3 here is CAISGGDRAGAYVQTF. In nucleotides, the CDR3 is TGTGCCATCAGTGGAGGAGACAGGGCTGGGGCCTACGTCCAGACCTTC.

The genes are TRBV10-3 and TRBJ2-1; D may be TRBD1 or TRBD2 (7 bases each). The germline V gene encodes CDR1 ENHRY and CDR2 SYGVKD. The germline V and J ends were trimmed by 3 bases and 0 bases, with 15 bases remaining between them. The CDR3 totals 17 residues. Here the CDR3 DNA reads TGTGCCATCAGTGACCCAGGGGGAGGGAGCTCCTACAATGAGCAGTTCTTC. It translates to CAISDPGGGSSYNEQFF.

The chain is built from TRBV10-1 and TRBJ2-3, with D possibly matching TRBD2 (6 bases). The CDR3 spans 15 residues. CDR1 is WNHNN and CDR2 is SYGVQD in the germline V gene (reference sequence). With 4 bases removed from V and 9 bases from J, the gap between germline ends came to 20 bases. This chain's CDR3 is CASSVRAGSKETQYF. The CDR3 region has the DNA TGCGCCAGCAGTGTCAGAGCGGGTAGCAAAGAGACGCAGTATTTT.

This clonotype was found many times. V and J are TRBV7-8 and TRBJ1-1; unclear D gene. Germline V gene data show CDR1 as SGHVS and CDR2 as FQNEAQ. V was shortened by 0 bases and J by 1 base, with 3 bases between the two germline ends. The CDR3 totals 13 residues. CDR3 bases: TGTGCCAGCAGCTTAGCCCGGAACACTGAAGCTTTCTTT. This translates into CASSLARNTEAFF.

The rearrangement uses TRBV5-1 and TRBJ2-1; 15 nucleotides match TRBD2. The J segment lost 6 bases and the V segment lost 4 bases, leaving 5 bases of the junction unmatched. The CDR3 is made up of 16 amino acids. Germline V gene lookup returns CDR1 SGHRS and CDR2 YFSETQ. In DNA, the CDR3 is TGCGCCAGCAGCCCCCGGACTAGCGGGGGGGCCAATGAGCAGTTCTTC. Translation: CASSPRTSGGANEQFF.

This sequence joins TRBV5-1 and TRBJ2-1; 11 nucleotides align to TRBD1. The CDR3 contains 17 residues. Trimming cost V 0 bases and J 0 bases; bases outside gene matches: 2. Germline lookup yields CDR1 SGHRS and CDR2 YFSETQ. The CDR3 region has the DNA TGCGCCAGCAGCTTGGAGGGACAGGGGGTCTCCTACAATGAGCAGTTCTTC. The encoded protein is CASSLEGQGVSYNEQFF.